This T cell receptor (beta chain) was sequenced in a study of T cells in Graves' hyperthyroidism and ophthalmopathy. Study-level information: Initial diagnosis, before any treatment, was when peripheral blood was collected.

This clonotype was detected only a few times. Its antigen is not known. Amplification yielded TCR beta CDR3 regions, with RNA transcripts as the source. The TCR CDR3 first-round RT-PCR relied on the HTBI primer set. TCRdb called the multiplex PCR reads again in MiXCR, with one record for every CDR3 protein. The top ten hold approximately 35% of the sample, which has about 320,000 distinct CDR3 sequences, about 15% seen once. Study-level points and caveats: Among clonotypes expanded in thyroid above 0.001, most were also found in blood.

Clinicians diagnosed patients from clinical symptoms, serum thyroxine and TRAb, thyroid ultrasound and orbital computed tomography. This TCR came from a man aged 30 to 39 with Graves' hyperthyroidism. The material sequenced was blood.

The CDR3 protein is CASSPGTGAGELFF. Here the CDR3 DNA reads TGTGCCAGTAGTCCAGGGACAGGGGCCGGGGAGCTGTTTTTT. V and J are TRBV19 and TRBJ2-2; 10 bases map to TRBD1. J was trimmed by 6 bases and V by 5 bases; bases with no gene match: 3. The length of the CDR3 is 14 residues. Germline V gene sequence: CDR1 LNHDA, CDR2 SQIVND (reference sequence).